A single sample is the source of the 23 T cell receptor beta chains below, sequenced in a study of OX40 agonist ivuxolimab in advanced cancers. Assay used: immunoSEQ multiplex PCR; TCRdb lists only in-frame clones, some missing. Among 95,000 to 100,000 clones listed, 85% to 95% were seen once. This material consisted of CD4+ or CD8+ T cells sorted from blood, taken in a trial of the OX40 agonist ivuxolimab. The receptors come from an adult with an advanced solid tumor such as melanoma, head and neck, liver or kidney cancer.

The chain is built from TRBV2 and TRBJ1-5; TRBD1 aligns across 8 bases. V trimming: 6 bases; J trimming: 10 bases; junction bases outside the gene matches: 11. CDR3 length equals 14 residues. Germline V gene lookup returns CDR1 SNHLY and CDR2 FYNNEI. CDR3 nucleotides: TGTGCCAGCAGCATACAGGGGGGTATTCAACCCCAGCATTTT. Its protein is CASSIQGGIQPQHF.

The chain employs TRBV7-9 and TRBJ1-4; 8 bases map to TRBD1. Germline V gene data show CDR1 as SEHNR and CDR2 as FQNEAQ (reference sequence). V lost 5 bases to trimming and J lost 12 bases; unmatched junction nucleotides: 11. The CDR3 contains 14 residues. The CDR3 DNA reads as TGTGCCAGCAGCCGCGTACAGGGGGGCGGGGAACTGTTTTTT. It is translated as CASSRVQGGGELFF.

The genes are TRBV19 and TRBJ1-5; 8 bases align to TRBD1. Trimming cost V 2 bases and J 5 bases; bases outside gene matches: 8. CDR1 is LNHDA, CDR2 SQIVND, per germline (reference sequence). This CDR3 has 16 amino acids. The chain's CDR3 is CASSINGQGSYQPQHF. CDR3 DNA sequence: TGTGCCAGTAGTATAAATGGACAGGGTAGTTATCAGCCCCAGCATTTT.

This chain connects TRBV27 to TRBJ2-7, with 8 positions matching TRBD1. Germline trimming cut 3 bases from V and 0 bases from J; bases unmatched to any gene: 4. Germline CDR1 reads MNHEY; CDR2 reads SMNVEV (reference sequence). CDR3 length equals 15 residues. CDR3 sequence (DNA): TGTGCCAGCAGTTTCCGGACAGGGAGCTCCTACGAGCAGTACTTC. Translation gives CASSFRTGSSYEQYF.

The chain has TRBV19 and TRBJ1-5; D gene unclear. Germline CDR1 and CDR2: LNHDA and SQIVND (reference sequence). The CDR3 is made up of 15 amino acids. Trimming stripped 0 bases from V and 1 base from J, with 7 bases between. CDR3 in amino acids: CASSIEMGSNQPQHF. In DNA form, the CDR3 reads TGTGCCAGTAGTATAGAAATGGGAAGCAATCAGCCCCAGCATTTT.

Of note for this clone: Relative to the germline gene, one junction end is altered; a read error may explain this. This chain uses TRBV7-9 with TRBJ2-5; D unresolved. Per the germline V gene, CDR1 is SEHNR and CDR2 is FQNEAQ (reference sequence). This CDR3 is 15 amino acids long. The CDR3: CASSLRSHSREAQYF. CDR3 sequence (DNA): TGTGCCAGCAGCTTACGAAGTCACTCAAGAGAGGCCCAGTACTTC.

The V call is TRBV15, the J call TRBJ1-6, with D unclear. The V gene's germline CDR1 is LNHNV and CDR2 YYDKDF (reference sequence). Deletions cut 3 bases from V and 8 bases from J, with 2 bases between. The CDR3 contains 11 residues. The CDR3 loop reads CATSSDSPLHF. CDR3 DNA: TGTGCCACCAGCAGCGATTCACCCCTCCACTTT.

Only one count was recorded for this clone. This chain links TRBV6-1 with TRBJ1-4; 9 bases line up with TRBD1. J lost 4 bases, V lost 2 bases, and 8 bases had no gene match. Germline lookup yields CDR1 MNHNS and CDR2 SASEGT. The CDR3 runs to 17 residues. The CDR3 region is CASSEFVGTGINEKLFF. As DNA, the CDR3 is TGTGCCAGCAGTGAATTTGTTGGGACAGGGATTAATGAAAAACTGTTTTTT.

The chain carries TRBV30 and TRBJ1-4, with D perhaps matching TRBD1 (6 bases). The CDR3 sequence is 15 residues long. Germline lookup yields CDR1 GTSNPN and CDR2 SVGIG (reference sequence). V was trimmed by 2 bases and J by 8 bases, leaving 18 bases between them. The CDR3: CAWSLPQGGQEKLFF. The CDR3 nucleotides are TGTGCCTGGAGTTTACCACAGGGAGGGCAGGAAAAACTGTTTTTT.

The chain has TRBV7-3 and TRBJ1-1; 7 nucleotides align to TRBD1. The germline CDR1 and CDR2 sequences are SGHTA and FQGTGA. This CDR3 comprises 14 residues. With 4 bases clipped from V and 4 bases from J, the junction kept 6 bases outside the gene matches. CDR3 amino acids: CASSSTGFGTEAFF. CDR3 in DNA: TGTGCCAGCAGCTCGACAGGGTTTGGCACTGAAGCTTTCTTT.

The chain is built from TRBV23-1 and TRBJ1-2; 8 bases match TRBD1. TRBV23-1 is noted as an ORF with a role that remains uncertain. CDR3 length: 13 residues. Unmatched junction bases numbered 5, after V lost 9 bases and J lost 2 bases. The CDR3 sequence is CASPTGDNYGYTF. Written as DNA, the CDR3 is TGCGCCAGTCCGACAGGGGACAACTATGGCTACACCTTC.

The chain links TRBV30 to TRBJ1-5, with 8 bases lining up with TRBD1. The CDR3 runs 15 residues. The germline CDR1 and CDR2 sequences are GTSNPN and SVGIG (reference sequence). With 7 bases clipped from V and 2 bases from J, the junction kept 10 bases outside the gene matches. The CDR3 DNA reads TGTGCCTTCGAATCAGGGGGCGCAGGCAATCAGCCCCAGCATTTT. Translated, it gives CAFESGGAGNQPQHF.

This chain uses TRBV7-2 with TRBJ2-3; TRBD1 matches at 8 bases. The CDR3 length is 18 residues. The germline V gene encodes CDR1 SGHTA and CDR2 FQGNSA. J gave up 2 bases and V 1 base, and 11 bases lay outside the gene matches. This chain's CDR3 is CASSLGRRWTGSTDTQYF. The CDR3 region has the DNA TGTGCCAGCAGCTTAGGTAGGAGATGGACAGGGTCCACAGATACGCAGTATTTT.

The V and J genes are TRBV7-3 and TRBJ2-1; 9 bases are a match to TRBD1. The CDR3 extends over 17 amino acids. CDR1 and CDR2 (germline): SGHTA, FQGTGA. V was clipped by 3 bases and J by 6 bases; unmatched bases: 12. This CDR3 is CASSFTLGTGMGNEQFF. The CDR3 DNA sequence: TGTGCCAGCAGCTTCACCCTCGGGACAGGGATGGGCAATGAGCAGTTCTTC. The full variable domain, in which reference TRBV7-3 and TRBJ2-1 provide the parts outside the CDR3, is GAGVSQTPSNKVTEKGKYVELRCDPISGHTALYWYRQSLGQGPEFLIYFQGTGAADDSGLPNDRFFAVRPEGSVSTLKIQRTERGDSAVYLCASSFTLGTGMGNEQFFGPGTRLTVL.

The rearrangement uses TRBV28 and TRBJ2-5; D might be TRBD1 or TRBD2, each matching 6 bases. Between the trimmed V and J ends, which lost 4 bases and 2 bases, there was a span of 14 bases. CDR3 length: 15 amino acids. The germline gives CDR1 MDHEN, CDR2 SYDVKM. The DNA of the CDR3 is TGTGCCAGCAGTTCTGGGGGCGCGGGGCAAGAGACCCAGTACTTC. Residues: CASSSGGAGQETQYF.

This sequence joins TRBV4-3 and TRBJ2-5; D is possibly TRBD1 or TRBD2 (6 bases each). CDR3 length: 15 amino acids. The germline gives CDR1 LGHNA, CDR2 YSLEER. V gave up 1 base and J gave up 5 bases, with 14 bases separating them. The CDR3 DNA follows: TGCGCCAGCAGCCAAGGGCATGGGGGGCAGGAGACCCAGTACTTC. Amino acid sequence: CASSQGHGGQETQYF.

The chain carries TRBV30 and TRBJ1-2; the D is unclear. The V and J ends lost 3 bases and 2 bases respectively, with 16 bases between them. This CDR3 contains 15 residues. Germline CDR1 reads GTSNPN; CDR2 reads SVGIG (reference sequence). The chain's CDR3 is CAWSLSWLVNYGYTF. The CDR3 coding sequence is TGTGCCTGGAGCCTAAGTTGGTTAGTCAACTATGGCTACACCTTC.

This chain joins TRBV28 and TRBJ1-4; D uncertain. Germline CDR1 is MDHEN and CDR2 is SYDVKM. This CDR3 has 11 amino acids. The ends were cut back, 7 bases at V and 4 bases at J, with 4 bases in the middle. CDR3 protein: CASTLNEKLFF. The CDR3 coding sequence is TGTGCCAGCACTCTTAATGAAAAACTGTTTTTT.

The J gene is TRBJ1-2, the V gene TRBV18, with 10 positions matching TRBD1. The CDR3 covers 16 residues. V lost 2 bases, J lost 7 bases, and 10 bases stayed unmatched. Germline CDR1 is KGHSH and CDR2 is LQKENI. CDR3 amino acids: CASSPSQRQGAAGYTF. DNA of the CDR3: TGTGCCAGCTCACCAAGTCAGAGACAGGGGGCGGCTGGCTACACCTTC.

The V and J genes are TRBV9 and TRBJ1-1; no firm D call. V lost 0 bases, J lost 1 base, and 7 bases lay in between. The germline V gene has CDR1 SGDLS and CDR2 YYNGEE. This CDR3 region has 14 residues. The CDR3 nucleotides are TGTGCCAGCAGCGTAGTATCGGGGAACACTGAAGCTTTCTTT. Amino acid sequence: CASSVVSGNTEAFF.

The chain uses TRBV30 and TRBJ1-2; D not certain. V was trimmed by 0 bases and J by 3 bases, leaving 5 bases between them. Germline V gene data show CDR1 as GTSNPN and CDR2 as SVGIG (reference sequence). This CDR3 has 12 amino acids. The CDR3 DNA sequence: TGTGCCTGGAGTGTTCAGCACTATGGCTACACCTTC. It translates to CAWSVQHYGYTF.

The chain is built from TRBV5-1 and TRBJ1-6, with 7 bases identical to TRBD1. The junction had 7 bases not matched to a gene; V was cut back by 5 bases and J by 2 bases. The CDR3 is 16 residues long. Per the germline V gene, CDR1 is SGHRS and CDR2 is YFSETQ. DNA of the CDR3: TGCGCCAGCAGACAGGGGCCCGGCCCCTATAATTCACCCCTCCACTTT. This gives the protein CASRQGPGPYNSPLHF.

J is TRBJ2-5 and V is TRBV29-1; 9 positions match TRBD1. This CDR3 spans 12 amino acids. V shed 4 bases and J 3 bases; nucleotides not matched to a gene: 0. Germline V lookup: CDR1 SQVTM, CDR2 ANQGSEA. The CDR3 DNA reads TGCAGCGTTGGGACAGGGGAAGAGACCCAGTACTTC. It codes for CSVGTGEETQYF.